The entry that follows covers one T cell receptor (beta chain) sequence. There are many counts of this clonotype. The target of this receptor is not known. One base away there is no much larger clone; base qualities are not given. Stable Graves' hyperthyroidism was defined as no progression to ophthalmopathy during 18 months of follow-up. Hyperthyroidism patients were newly diagnosed, had a disease duration of under 2 months, and were aged 18 to 65 years. Patients with uncontrolled infections, other autoimmune diseases, pregnancy or lactation were excluded. Clinical symptoms, serum thyroxine and TRAb, thyroid ultrasound, and orbital computed tomography formed the basis for the diagnoses. Ficoll-Paque density gradient centrifugation was used to isolate PBMCs from 8 to 10 ml of fresh peripheral blood. Total RNA was extracted with Trizol reagent, and quality was checked on an Agilent 2100 Bioanalyzer.

The entry originates in a study of T cells in Graves' hyperthyroidism and ophthalmopathy (dated 2019 in TCRdb). About the study as a whole: Peripheral blood was sampled at the time of initial diagnosis, prior to any treatment. To identify distinguishing TCR V-J signatures, a discovery cohort of 100 patients was used, comprising some 45 with Graves' ophthalmopathy and some 60 with stable Graves' hyperthyroidism. An independent validation cohort of fewer than 20 hyperthyroidism patients and about 15 patients who later progressed to ophthalmopathy tested prospective prediction of ophthalmopathy. The roughly 90 discovery patients were divided at random into training and test sets in a 7:3 ratio. Thyroid tissue and blood T-cell repertoires from over 5 Graves' hyperthyroidism patients were also compared in the study. After sampling, hyperthyroidism patients received methimazole starting at 30 mg daily, and ophthalmopathy patients received high-dose intravenous methylprednisolone. The paper describes TCR Vbeta CDR3 sequencing of some 130 peripheral blood samples, made up of approximately 40 ophthalmopathy patients, some 76 hyperthyroidism patients and 17 progressor patients.

The TCR beta CDR3 regions were amplified from the RNA transcripts. For the first round of RT-PCR on the TCR CDR3, the HTBI primer set was used together with the Qiagen OneStep RT-PCR kit. A second multiplex PCR round built the libraries, followed by size selection and purification. The libraries were sequenced on an Illumina HiSeq2000 using paired-end 100 bp reads. In the authors' own workflow: Raw data were processed with SOAPnuke, discarding reads with adapters, uncalled bases, mean Phred below 15, or no exact constant-primer or identifier match. COPE v1.2.5 was used to merge high-quality paired reads, and clonotypes were defined as unique nucleotide sequences. Clonotypes were aligned to IMGT TRBV, TRBD and TRBJ reference segments using MiTCR v1.1. The analysis was restricted to V-J combinations with a frequency above 0.0001, which together covered 99% to 99.2% of the repertoires. The TCS score was defined as F50 (clonal expansion) divided by E x V (chaos), with BLOSUM62-based TCRdist calculated between CDR3 peptides within each V-J. Welch's t-statistics and random forest reduced roughly 540 V-J features to 13, which were used in a naive Bayes classifier (R e1071). The public sequencing data were trimmed at Q25 with fastp and processed into clonotypes with MiXCR by TCRdb, which kept only in-frame beta chains. Each CDR3 protein gets just one entry, which takes the most common genes and DNA from the rows behind it. In this record, the V and J calls reflect TCRdb's handling and not the investigators' own analysis. For this sample the table gives roughly 420,000 distinct CDR3 sequences, of which about a sixth were detected only once. Of the sample, 7.7% is held by the ten largest clones.

The CDR3 spans 16 residues, from the cysteine through the phenylalanine. Only the CDR3 DNA is retained, 48 bases long and in frame from the first base. In the germline V gene, CDR1 corresponds to SGDLS and CDR2 to YYNGEE. Compared with germline, V lacks 3 bases and J lacks 3 bases; bases without a gene match: 8. General conclusions and limits of the study: A model built on a 13 V-J signature distinguished ophthalmopathy from stable hyperthyroidism, reaching roughly 88% sensitivity and under 84% specificity in cross-validation and 80%/75% in testing. During validation, the model predicted progression to ophthalmopathy a median of about 6.3 months ahead of onset, with around 71% sensitivity and 72.22% specificity. No statistical method was used to fix the sample size in advance, and group allocation was not hidden from the investigators. Most expanded thyroid clonotypes (frequency above 0.001) were also detected in blood, suggesting blood repertoires may reflect thyroid immune responses.

The sample comprised blood. The chain couples TRBV9 to TRBJ2-7; 11 junctional bases match TRBD2. This TCR came from a young woman with Graves' hyperthyroidism. The sequence in DNA is TGTGCCAGCAGCGCAAGTAGCGGGGGGGCGCGCTACGAGCAGTACTTC. The encoded protein is CASSASSGGARYEQYF.